This T cell receptor beta chain was sequenced during a study of immune evolution from preneoplasia to lung adenocarcinoma. Study observations and caveats: Later-stage lesions seemingly showed higher T cell density and diversity than normal lung.

Worth noting for this clone: Its specificity is unknown.

TCRdb keeps only in-frame clones here, not all; method: immunoSEQ multiplex PCR. The sample shows about 5,400 clones, about 90% of them seen only once. The TCR sequence derives from a person between 45 and 75 years old with lung adenocarcinoma. Specimen: FFPE invasive lung adenocarcinoma tissue.

CDR3 nucleotides: TGTGCCAGCAGCTTCTCCAGGGATCAGCCCCAGCATTTT. Its protein product is CASSFSRDQPQHF. V gene TRBV7-2 combines with J gene TRBJ1-5; weak D call: TRBD1 (5 bases). Trimming left V 3 bases short and J 5 bases short, with 8 bases between. Per germline, CDR1 SGHTA and CDR2 FQGNSA. The CDR3 runs 13 residues.